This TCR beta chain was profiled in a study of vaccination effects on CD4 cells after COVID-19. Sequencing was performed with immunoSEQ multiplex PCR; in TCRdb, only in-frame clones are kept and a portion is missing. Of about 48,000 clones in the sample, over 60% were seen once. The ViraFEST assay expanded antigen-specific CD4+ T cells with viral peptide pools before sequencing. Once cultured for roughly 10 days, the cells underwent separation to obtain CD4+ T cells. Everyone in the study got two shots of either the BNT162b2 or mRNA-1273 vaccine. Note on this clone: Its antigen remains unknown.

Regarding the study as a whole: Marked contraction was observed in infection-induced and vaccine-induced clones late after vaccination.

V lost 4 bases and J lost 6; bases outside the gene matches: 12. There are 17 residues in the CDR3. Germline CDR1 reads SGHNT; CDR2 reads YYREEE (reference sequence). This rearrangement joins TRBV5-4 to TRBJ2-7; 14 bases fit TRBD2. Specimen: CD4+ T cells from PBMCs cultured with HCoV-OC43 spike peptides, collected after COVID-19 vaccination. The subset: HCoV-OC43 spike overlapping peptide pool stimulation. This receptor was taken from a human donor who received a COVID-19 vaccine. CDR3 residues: CASSGTSGSTVIFEQYF. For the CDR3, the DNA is TGTGCCAGCAGCGGGACTAGCGGGAGTACTGTGATCTTCGAGCAGTACTTC.